Reported below is one T cell receptor (beta chain). The genomic DNA of each subset was split evenly across several immunoSEQ plates. The data were produced by immunoSEQ multiplex PCR, yet TCRdb's version contains in-frame clones alone and is incomplete. The repertoire holds fewer than 1.8 million clones, with approximately 98.5% as singletons. These data originate in a study of shared clonotypes between healthy human individuals. Looking at the study overall: Each donor had three CD4 naive, three CD4 memory, two CD8 naive and one CD8 memory plate.

V lost 3 bases and J lost 6, with 9 bases in between. Germline CDR1 KGHSH, CDR2 LQKENI. The CDR3 is 13 residues long. What was sequenced was naive CD4+ T cells sorted from blood. Subset specified: CD45RA+ positively selected. This TCR was recovered from a man younger than 45 in good health. The J gene is TRBJ2-4, the V gene TRBV18; D remains ambiguous. The CDR3 sequence: CASSPENGNIQYF. CDR3 bases: TGTGCCAGCTCACCGGAGAATGGAAACATTCAGTACTTC.